The rows below give T cell receptor beta chains drawn from one sample of a study of cytotoxic CD8 clonotypes in ibrutinib-treated CLL. TCRdb's table, derived via immunoSEQ multiplex PCR, lists solely in-frame clones and lacks some. The sample shows more than 110,000 clones, about three quarters of them seen only once. Sequences were derived from PBMCs, sampled after 24 months of ibrutinib treatment. The receptors here all came from a human donor with chronic lymphocytic leukemia. Each CDR3 is given with its conserved first and last residue. The D gene is left open where the match is weak. Clone sizes are given selectively: once, few, many, or a class where the clone is expanded.

abundance	j_gene	d_gene	v_gene	CDR3aa	CDR3nt
.	TRBJ2-7	.	TRBV2	CASTEGRGQGNPREYF	TGTGCCAGCACCGAGGGGCGGGGGCAGGGAAACCCACGCGAGTACTTC
.	TRBJ2-3	.	TRBV9	CASSTTPGLSDTQYF	TGTGCCAGCAGCACCACCCCCGGTCTTTCGGATACGCAGTATTTT
.	TRBJ2-7	.	TRBV12-5	CASGLTQGDEQYF	TGTGCTAGTGGTTTGACCCAGGGCGACGAGCAGTACTTC
.	TRBJ2-2	.	TRBV6-1	CASRWGKLFF	TGTGCCAGCCGGTGGGGTAAGCTGTTTTTT
many	TRBJ1-5	.	TRBV2	CASSVEREQPQHF	TGTGCCAGCAGTGTTGAGCGGGAACAGCCCCAGCATTTT
.	TRBJ2-1	.	TRBV6-6	CASSLDHIAGEQFF	TGTGCCAGCAGCCTCGACCATATCGCGGGTGAGCAGTTCTTC
.	TRBJ2-7	.	TRBV7-2	CASSPQWDSVTGEQYF	TGTGCCAGCAGCCCCCAGTGGGATTCCGTCACGGGGGAGCAGTACTTC
.	TRBJ1-4	.	TRBV28	CASSRIVPVEKLFF	TGTGCCAGCAGCCGGATCGTCCCGGTCGAAAAACTGTTTTTT
.	TRBJ1-2	TRBD1	TRBV28	CASSPPGGREYGYTF	TGTGCCAGCAGTCCCCCAGGGGGGAGGGAATATGGCTACACCTTC
.	TRBJ2-3	TRBD2	TRBV27	CASSLLGLAGGSTDTQYF	TGTGCCAGCAGTTTACTTGGACTAGCGGGGGGGAGCACAGATACGCAGTATTTT
many	TRBJ2-2	.	TRBV11-3	CASQGRNGELFF	TGTGCCAGTCAGGGGAGGAACGGGGAGCTGTTTTTT
.	TRBJ2-3	TRBD2	TRBV2	CASSGASGGDTQYF	TGTGCCAGCAGTGGGGCTAGCGGGGGAGATACGCAGTATTTT
.	TRBJ2-5	.	TRBV10-3	CAISDGSGSRETQYF	TGTGCCATCAGTGATGGGTCCGGGTCAAGAGAGACCCAGTACTTC
.	TRBJ2-2	.	TRBV6-6	CASSYPASQNTGELFF	TGTGCCAGCAGTTACCCGGCTAGCCAGAACACCGGGGAGCTGTTTTTT
.	TRBJ2-1	.	TRBV7-9	CASSSRGTPYNEQFF	TGTGCCAGCAGCTCTAGGGGGACCCCCTACAATGAGCAGTTCTTC
few	TRBJ1-4	.	TRBV7-2	CASSFGGGASGEKLFF	TGTGCCAGCAGCTTCGGGGGGGGAGCGTCAGGAGAAAAACTGTTTTTT
once	TRBJ1-1	.	TRBV11-2	CASSLGPGPMNTEAFF	TGTGCCAGCAGCTTAGGCCCAGGGCCCATGAACACTGAAGCTTTCTTT
few	TRBJ1-5	.	TRBV11-2	CASSPPGRPAQHF	TGTGCCAGCAGCCCTCCGGGGCGCCCGGCCCAGCATTTT
.	TRBJ2-1	TRBD2	TRBV15	CATSRGVAHSGRASYNEQFF	TGTGCCACCAGCAGAGGGGTAGCCCATAGCGGGAGGGCCTCCTACAATGAGCAGTTCTTC
.	TRBJ1-2	.	TRBV7-2	CASSLVGAGNRNGYTF	TGTGCCAGCAGCTTAGTAGGCGCGGGGAATAGGAATGGCTACACCTTC
.	TRBJ2-7	.	TRBV5-4	CASSWGTGPYEQYF	TGTGCCAGCAGCTGGGGGACCGGGCCCTACGAGCAGTACTTC
.	TRBJ2-2	TRBD2	TRBV18	CASKLAGGPPSGELFF	TGTGCCAGCAAACTAGCGGGAGGGCCCCCCTCCGGGGAGCTGTTTTTT
.	TRBJ1-1	.	TRBV5-1	CASSLGTVSTEAFF	TGCGCCAGCAGCTTGGGGACAGTATCCACTGAAGCTTTCTTT
once	TRBJ2-6	TRBD1	TRBV4-2	CASSQGRQGTSGANVLTF	TGTGCCAGCAGCCAAGGCCGACAGGGCACCTCTGGGGCCAACGTCCTGACTTTC
.	TRBJ1-1	.	TRBV11-2	CASRTPLRHTEAFF	TGTGCCAGCAGAACTCCATTGAGGCACACTGAAGCTTTCTTT
.	TRBJ2-5	.	TRBV4-1	CANPLRVGPQETQYF	TGCGCCAACCCCCTACGTGTAGGCCCCCAAGAGACCCAGTACTTC
once	TRBJ1-5	.	TRBV7-2	CASSLGPSSNQPQHF	TGTGCCAGCAGCTTAGGGCCGTCTAGCAATCAGCCCCAGCATTTT
once	TRBJ1-5	TRBD1	TRBV19	CASSIRDRGREGPQHF	TGTGCCAGTAGTATCCGGGACAGGGGCCGTGAGGGGCCCCAGCATTTT
.	TRBJ1-2	.	TRBV7-9	CASSAGNTYGYTF	TGTGCCAGCAGCGCAGGGAATACCTATGGCTACACCTTC
.	TRBJ2-3	.	TRBV28	CASRYGRDTQYF	TGTGCCAGCCGCTACGGGCGGGATACGCAGTATTTT
.	TRBJ1-2	.	TRBV28	CASSPRQNLYGYTF	TGTGCCAGCAGTCCCCGACAGAATCTCTATGGCTACACCTTC
.	TRBJ2-3	TRBD2	TRBV7-9	CASSPRGASGGGGTQYF	TGTGCCAGCAGCCCCCGGGGGGCTAGCGGGGGTGGGGGTACGCAGTATTTT
.	TRBJ2-4	.	TRBV9	CASSVVVPPGALASAKNIQYF	TGTGCCAGCAGCGTAGTAGTGCCGCCAGGGGCGCTGGCCTCGGCCAAAAACATTCAGTACTTC
.	TRBJ2-1	.	TRBV6-4	CASSDEAQNEQFF	TGTGCCAGCAGTGACGAGGCCCAAAATGAGCAGTTCTTC
.	TRBJ2-3	.	TRBV4-3	CASSQGGPDTQYF	TGCGCCAGCAGCCAAGGGGGGCCAGATACGCAGTATTTT
.	TRBJ1-2	.	TRBV5-8	CASSPLGYGYTF	TGTGCCAGCAGCCCCCTGGGCTATGGCTACACCTTC
few	TRBJ1-5	.	TRBV7-9	CASSFGTPENQPQHF	TGTGCCAGCAGCTTCGGGACACCCGAGAATCAGCCCCAGCATTTT
.	TRBJ2-5	.	TRBV10-3	CAISESIYPGTQYF	TGTGCCATCAGTGAGTCGATTTACCCTGGGACCCAGTACTTC
.	TRBJ1-4	.	TRBV5-6	CASSLARDLWGELFF	TGTGCCAGCAGCTTGGCCCGGGACCTCTGGGGGGAACTGTTTTTT
.	TRBJ1-2	.	TRBV28	CASRTGDGNYGYTF	TGTGCCAGCAGGACCGGGGACGGTAACTATGGCTACACCTTC
few	TRBJ1-1	TRBD1	TRBV6-5	CASSQGTGGGTEAFF	TGTGCCAGCAGTCAAGGCACAGGGGGAGGCACTGAAGCTTTCTTT
.	TRBJ1-3	.	TRBV28	CASSVWGSRSFGNTIYF	TGTGCCAGCAGTGTTTGGGGCAGTCGATCATTCGGAAACACCATATATTTT
.	TRBJ2-3	TRBD1	TRBV28	CASSLLIRGQGDTQYF	TGTGCCAGCAGTTTATTAATTAGGGGACAGGGGGATACGCAGTATTTT
.	TRBJ1-1	.	TRBV27	CASSLMGSNTEAFF	TGTGCCAGCAGTTTAATGGGATCGAACACTGAAGCTTTCTTT
.	TRBJ2-3	TRBD2	TRBV29-1	CSAERTSGGSDTQYF	TGCAGCGCCGAGAGGACTAGCGGGGGGTCAGATACGCAGTATTTT
few	TRBJ2-7	.	TRBV5-1	CASSLAGRVYEQYF	TGCGCCAGCAGCTTGGCCGGCAGGGTCTACGAGCAGTACTTC
.	TRBJ2-3	.	TRBV19	CASSTPATDTQYF	TGTGCCTCCAGTACCCCAGCCACAGATACGCAGTATTTT